Listed here are 7 T cell receptor beta chains from one sample, sequenced in a study of blood T cell repertoires in COVID-19. The data were produced by immunoSEQ multiplex PCR, yet TCRdb's version contains in-frame clones alone and is incomplete. This table has fewer than 200,000 clones, approximately 92% appearing once. Sequenced: peripheral blood. These receptors all stem from a woman in her fifties or sixties with acute or convalescent COVID-19.

The table lists this clone with a count of one. In nucleotides, the CDR3 is TGTGCCAGCAGCCGGACTGGATCATACGAGCAGTACTTC. Residues: CASSRTGSYEQYF. The genes are TRBV5-4 and TRBJ2-7, with a tentative D call TRBD2 (5 bases). Looked up from germline, CDR1 is SGHNT and CDR2 is YYREEE (reference sequence). Trimming took off 4 bases at V and 4 bases at J, with 12 bases between the two ends. This CDR3 contains 13 residues.

This chain connects TRBV6-5 to TRBJ1-1; D possibly corresponds to TRBD1 (5 bases). This CDR3 is 13 amino acids long. V was cut by 7 bases and J by 7 bases, with 16 bases left in between. The germline CDR1 and CDR2 sequences are MNHEY and SVGAGI. The CDR3 region has the DNA TGTGCCAGCATGGGAGGGGCATCGGGTGAAGCTTTCTTT. Amino acids: CASMGGASGEAFF.

The chain is built from TRBV6-5 and TRBJ1-1, with TRBD1 matching over 10 bases. Per the germline V gene, CDR1 is MNHEY and CDR2 is SVGAGI. The junction had 10 bases not matched to a gene; V was cut back by 4 bases and J by 5 bases. This CDR3 is 16 amino acids long. The CDR3 DNA is TGTGCCAGCAGTTTCCGACAGGGGGCGGATGGGACTGAAGCTTTCTTT. This gives the protein CASSFRQGADGTEAFF.

The chain links TRBV19 to TRBJ1-2, with TRBD1 matching over 8 bases. V lost 6 bases, J lost 3 bases, and 12 bases stayed unmatched. The germline V gene encodes CDR1 LNHDA and CDR2 SQIVND (reference sequence). The CDR3 contains 16 residues. The CDR3 is CASSDNGAGGDYGYTF. The CDR3 bases are TGTGCCAGTAGCGATAACGGGGCAGGGGGCGACTATGGCTACACCTTC.

The chain combines TRBV5-6 with TRBJ2-2, with 9 bases lining up with TRBD2. Losses at the gene ends were 4 bases for V and 2 bases for J; bases not matched to a gene: 9. Germline CDR1 SGHDT, CDR2 YYEEEE. The CDR3 contains 17 residues. The CDR3 bases are TGTGCCAGCAGCGCAATCAAAGCGGGAGGAAACACCGGGGAGCTGTTTTTT. This codes for CASSAIKAGGNTGELFF.

The chain employs TRBV12-3 or TRBV12-4 and TRBJ1-2; possibly TRBD1 for D (5 bases). This CDR3 has 12 residues. Trimming left V 6 bases short and J 9 bases short, with 14 bases between. The CDR3 protein is CASSQRGFSYTF. Written as DNA, the CDR3 is TGTGCCAGCAGCCAAAGGGGTTTTAGCTACACCTTC.

This sequence joins TRBV28 and TRBJ1-1; TRBD1 matches at 8 bases. The CDR3 is made up of 15 amino acids. J was trimmed by 5 bases and V by 3 bases; bases with no gene match: 8. In germline, CDR1 is MDHEN, CDR2 SYDVKM. The CDR3 DNA sequence: TGTGCCAGCAGTTTCTTCCAACAGGGGGGAACTGAAGCTTTCTTT. Translating it yields CASSFFQQGGTEAFF.